This TCR beta chain was identified during a study of a mutant IDH1 vaccine in newly diagnosed glioma. Generated by immunoSEQ multiplex PCR, the TCRdb table keeps only in-frame clones and is missing some. The sample includes 45,000 to 55,000 clones, approximately 84% of them seen just once. Time point: week 47, end of study. A single vaccine dose contained 300 ug of mutant IDH1 20-mer peptide, and topical imiquimod was used with it. For this clone: Its antigen is unidentified.

The CDR3 extends over 13 amino acids. V lost 4 bases and J 7 bases, leaving 15 bases between the germline ends. CDR1 and CDR2 (germline): SGHNT, YYREEE (reference sequence). The rearrangement joins TRBV5-4 to TRBJ2-7; D is possibly TRBD2 (5 bases). Here the sequenced sample was PBMCs, taken from a glioma patient whose treatment included an IDH1 peptide vaccine. This TCR derives from a woman aged 25 to 39 with glioma. Some clones in this sample may be carry-over from other donors' samples. This chain's CDR3 is CASSPRLGGEQYF. CDR3 coding DNA: TGTGCCAGCAGCCCCCGTTTGGGCGGGGAGCAGTACTTC.